This is a list of T cell receptor beta chains from one sample in a study of T cells in Graves' hyperthyroidism and ophthalmopathy. A single record per CDR3 protein comes from TCRdb applying MiXCR to the multiplex PCR reads. The sample has approximately 710,000 distinct CDR3 sequences; 17% are singletons. The sequenced sample consisted of blood. These receptors all come from a man aged 45-65 years with Graves' hyperthyroidism. Both conserved end residues are part of each CDR3. A D gene is named only where the DNA matches it firmly. Size tells how often a clone was seen (once, few, many) or the class of an expanded clone, and some rows leave it out.

d_gene: NA
j_gene: TRBJ2-5
v_gene: TRBV20-1
abundance: many
CDR3nt: TGCAGTGCCACTTCGGGGGTTAGCGAGACCCAGTACTTC
CDR3aa: CSATSGVSETQYF

d_gene: NA
j_gene: TRBJ2-2
v_gene: TRBV27
abundance: few
CDR3nt: TGTGCCAGCAGTTTACGGCGGGACAGCACCGGGGAGCTGTTTTTT
CDR3aa: CASSLRRDSTGELFF

d_gene: NA
j_gene: TRBJ1-4
v_gene: TRBV28
abundance: many
CDR3nt: TGTGCCAGCAGTTTATTGGGGGAGAATGAAAAACTGTTTTTT
CDR3aa: CASSLLGENEKLFF

d_gene: NA
j_gene: TRBJ2-5
v_gene: TRBV2
abundance: many
CDR3nt: TGTGCCAGCAGTGATATAACAGGGCTCCATGGGGAGACCCAGTACTTC
CDR3aa: CASSDITGLHGETQYF

d_gene: NA
j_gene: TRBJ1-6
v_gene: TRBV14
abundance: few
CDR3nt: TGTGCCAGCAGCCAACACGACAGGAGAAATTCACCCCTCCACTTT
CDR3aa: CASSQHDRRNSPLHF

d_gene: NA
j_gene: TRBJ1-2
v_gene: TRBV19
abundance: few
CDR3nt: TGTGCCATCCTGGCAGGTGCAGGTCGTGGCTACACCTTC
CDR3aa: CAILAGAGRGYTF

d_gene: TRBD2
j_gene: TRBJ2-3
v_gene: TRBV20-1
abundance: NA
CDR3nt: TGCAGTGCTAGACTAGCGCGGGGGGCCACAGATACGCAGTATTTT
CDR3aa: CSARLARGATDTQYF

d_gene: NA
j_gene: TRBJ2-3
v_gene: TRBV10-1
abundance: few
CDR3nt: TGCGCCAGCAACGAGCCAGGGCATACGCAGTATTTT
CDR3aa: CASNEPGHTQYF

d_gene: TRBD1
j_gene: TRBJ2-1
v_gene: TRBV30
abundance: NA
CDR3nt: TGTGCCTGGAGGGGGACAGGGAAGGGTGAGCAGTTCTTC
CDR3aa: CAWRGTGKGEQFF

d_gene: TRBD2
j_gene: TRBJ2-1
v_gene: TRBV12-3/TRBV12-4
abundance: many
CDR3nt: TGTGCCAGCAGCTTGGGATCGCGGGAGCCGTACAATGAGCAGTTCTTC
CDR3aa: CASSLGSREPYNEQFF

d_gene: NA
j_gene: TRBJ1-5
v_gene: TRBV10-3
abundance: few
CDR3nt: TGTGCCATCAGTGAGGCGGAAAATCAGCCCCAGCATTTT
CDR3aa: CAISEAENQPQHF

d_gene: NA
j_gene: TRBJ1-2
v_gene: TRBV6-5
abundance: many
CDR3nt: TGTGCCAGCAGTTACGGGACCTGGGAGTATGGCTACACCTTC
CDR3aa: CASSYGTWEYGYTF

d_gene: NA
j_gene: TRBJ2-1
v_gene: TRBV3-1
abundance: NA
CDR3nt: TGTGCCAGCAGCCAAGGTCCGCAAAACTACAATGAGCAGTTCTTC
CDR3aa: CASSQGPQNYNEQFF

d_gene: TRBD1
j_gene: TRBJ2-2
v_gene: TRBV19
abundance: few
CDR3nt: TGTGCCAGTAGTAGCGGACAGGACGGAACCGGGGAGCTGTTTTTT
CDR3aa: CASSSGQDGTGELFF

d_gene: NA
j_gene: TRBJ2-3
v_gene: TRBV28
abundance: few
CDR3nt: TGTGCCAGCAGTTCCCCCGGGGTAGCCGGGGTGGATACGCAGTATTTT
CDR3aa: CASSSPGVAGVDTQYF

d_gene: TRBD2
j_gene: TRBJ2-7
v_gene: TRBV28
abundance: many
CDR3nt: TGTGCCAGCACCCCGGGAGGCTCCTACGAGCAGTACTTC
CDR3aa: CASTPGGSYEQYF

d_gene: NA
j_gene: TRBJ2-1
v_gene: TRBV11-2
abundance: NA
CDR3nt: TGCGCCAGCAGCTTGGGAGCTACCCCCTCCTACAATGAGCAGTTCTTC
CDR3aa: CASSLGATPSYNEQFF

d_gene: TRBD1
j_gene: TRBJ1-1
v_gene: TRBV20-1
abundance: many
CDR3nt: TGCAGTGCTAGTGCAACGGGACAGGCCAACACTGAAGCTTTCTTT
CDR3aa: CSASATGQANTEAFF

d_gene: TRBD1
j_gene: TRBJ2-3
v_gene: TRBV20-1
abundance: NA
CDR3nt: TGCAGTGCTAGTGTGTCCACCGGACAGGGCACAGATACGCAGTATTTT
CDR3aa: CSASVSTGQGTDTQYF

d_gene: NA
j_gene: TRBJ1-5
v_gene: TRBV20-1
abundance: few
CDR3nt: TGCAGTGCTAGAGCCAACCACAGGGCTGGGCAGCCCCAGCATTTT
CDR3aa: CSARANHRAGQPQHF

d_gene: TRBD2
j_gene: TRBJ2-7
v_gene: TRBV2
abundance: many
CDR3nt: TGTGCCAGCAGTGGGTTCGGGACTAGCGGGAGGTCCGCTCTCCACGAGCAGTACTTC
CDR3aa: CASSGFGTSGRSALHEQYF

d_gene: TRBD2
j_gene: TRBJ2-3
v_gene: TRBV4-2
abundance: NA
CDR3nt: TGTGCCAGCAGCCAAGATGCCCAGCGGGAGAGTACAGATACGCAGTATTTT
CDR3aa: CASSQDAQRESTDTQYF

d_gene: TRBD1
j_gene: TRBJ1-2
v_gene: TRBV28
abundance: NA
CDR3nt: TGTGCCAGCAGTTTTGCGGGACAGAACTATGGCTACACCTTC
CDR3aa: CASSFAGQNYGYTF

d_gene: NA
j_gene: TRBJ2-7
v_gene: TRBV20-1
abundance: many
CDR3nt: TGCAGTGTTCTGTACCTAAGGGATGCCGAGCAGTACTTC
CDR3aa: CSVLYLRDAEQYF